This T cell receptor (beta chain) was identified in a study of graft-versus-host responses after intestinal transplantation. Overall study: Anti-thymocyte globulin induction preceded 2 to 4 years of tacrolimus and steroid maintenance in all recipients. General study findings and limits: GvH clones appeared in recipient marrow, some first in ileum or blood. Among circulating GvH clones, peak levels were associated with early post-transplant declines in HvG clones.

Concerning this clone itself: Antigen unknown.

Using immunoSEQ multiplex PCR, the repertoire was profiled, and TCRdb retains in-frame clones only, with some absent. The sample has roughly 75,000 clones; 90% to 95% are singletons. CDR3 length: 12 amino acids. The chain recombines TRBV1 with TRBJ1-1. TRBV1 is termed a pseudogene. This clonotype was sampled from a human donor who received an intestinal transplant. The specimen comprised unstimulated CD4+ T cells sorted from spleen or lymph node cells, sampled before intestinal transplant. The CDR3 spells CTSSQRGTEAFF. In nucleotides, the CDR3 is TGCACCAGCAGCCAGCGGGGGACTGAAGCTTTCTTT.